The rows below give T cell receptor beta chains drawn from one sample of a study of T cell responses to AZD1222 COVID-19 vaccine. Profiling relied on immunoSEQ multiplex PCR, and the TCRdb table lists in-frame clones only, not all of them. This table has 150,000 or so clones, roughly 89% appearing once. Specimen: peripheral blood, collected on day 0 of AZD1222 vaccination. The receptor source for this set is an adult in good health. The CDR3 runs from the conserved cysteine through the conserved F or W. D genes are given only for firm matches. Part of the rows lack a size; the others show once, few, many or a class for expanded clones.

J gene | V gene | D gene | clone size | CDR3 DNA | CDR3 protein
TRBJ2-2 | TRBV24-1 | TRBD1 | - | TGTGCCACCAGCCTAACCGGGACAGCTAACACCGGGGAGCTGTTTTTT | CATSLTGTANTGELFF
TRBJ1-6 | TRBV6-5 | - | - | TGTGCCAGCAGTTACTCGTGGGACGGTGGTGGTTCACCCCTCCACTTT | CASSYSWDGGGSPLHF
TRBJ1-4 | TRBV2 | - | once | TGTGCCAGCGAACGTCCGACAGCAACTAATGAAAAACTGTTTTTT | CASERPTATNEKLFF
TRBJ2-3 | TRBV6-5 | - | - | TGTGCCAGCAGTCTCCGGACTGCGCAGTATTTT | CASSLRTAQYF
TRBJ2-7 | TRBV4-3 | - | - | TGCGCCAGCAGCCAGGAGTTAGGACAGTCCTACGAGCAGTACTTC | CASSQELGQSYEQYF
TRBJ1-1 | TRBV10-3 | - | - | TGTGCCGCCATCGACACCCAGAACACTGAAGCTTTCTTT | CAAIDTQNTEAFF
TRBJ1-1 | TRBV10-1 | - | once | TGCGCCGGCCCAATCCCTGAAGCTTTCTTT | CAGPIPEAFF
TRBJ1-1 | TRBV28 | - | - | TGTGCCAGCAGGGACCCCGGGAGGGGGTGGAACACTGAAGCTTTCTTT | CASRDPGRGWNTEAFF
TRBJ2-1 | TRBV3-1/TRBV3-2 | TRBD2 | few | TGTGCCAGCAGCCAAGGGAGCGGGGGGCCTCGGAATGAGCAGTTCTTC | CASSQGSGGPRNEQFF
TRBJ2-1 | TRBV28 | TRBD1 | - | TGTGCCAGCAATTTCCACAGGGGGCCTTCGCAGGGTATGAATGAGCAGTTCTTC | CASNFHRGPSQGMNEQFF
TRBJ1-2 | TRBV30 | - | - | TGTGCCTGGAGTGCAGGGACCCACTATGGCTACACCTTC | CAWSAGTHYGYTF
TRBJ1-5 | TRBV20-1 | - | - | TGCAGTGCTAGTGAGGGGTCCCCCAATCAGCCCCAGCATTTT | CSASEGSPNQPQHF
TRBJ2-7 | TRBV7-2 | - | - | TGTGCCAGTTTGGGCCCAGGGGCTTACGAGCAGTACTTC | CASLGPGAYEQYF
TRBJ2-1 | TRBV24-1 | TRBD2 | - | TGTGCCACCTCCCCTAGCGGGAGAGCCTACAATGAGCAGTTCTTC | CATSPSGRAYNEQFF
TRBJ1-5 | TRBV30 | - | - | TGTGCCTGGAGTGTTGGGGGGATTATAGAGGATCAGCCCCAGCATTTT | CAWSVGGIIEDQPQHF
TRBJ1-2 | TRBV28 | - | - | TGTGCCAGCAGTATACCGACAGCGCGGGGCTACACCTTC | CASSIPTARGYTF
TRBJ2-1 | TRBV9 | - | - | TGTGCCAGCAGCGTAGGCTGGGGGCAAGCGATTGAGCAGTTCTTC | CASSVGWGQAIEQFF
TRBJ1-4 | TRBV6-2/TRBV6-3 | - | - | TGTGCCAGCAGTTACTCTCGGCAGGGAGGACTCGAGGAAAAACTGTTTTTT | CASSYSRQGGLEEKLFF
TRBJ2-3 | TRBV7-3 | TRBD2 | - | TGTGCCAGCAAGAGGGCTAGCGGGACAGATACGCAGTATTTT | CASKRASGTDTQYF
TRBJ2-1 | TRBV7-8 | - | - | TGTGCCAGCAGCTTCAGAGGCGTTGAGCAGTTCTTC | CASSFRGVEQFF
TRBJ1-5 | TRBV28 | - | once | TGTGCCAGCAGGTCGCAAAGGTCCCAGCCCCAGCATTTT | CASRSQRSQPQHF
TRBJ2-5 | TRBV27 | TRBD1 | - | TGTGCCAGCAGTAGGGGACAGGGGCGCGAGACCCAGTACTTC | CASSRGQGRETQYF
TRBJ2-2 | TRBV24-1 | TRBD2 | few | TGTGCCACCAGTGACGGACTAGCGGGATCACGCCTAACCGGGGAGCTGTTTTTT | CATSDGLAGSRLTGELFF
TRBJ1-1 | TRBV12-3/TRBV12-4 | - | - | TGTGCCAGCAGTCTCCAAGAAGGCACTGAAGCTTTCTTT | CASSLQEGTEAFF
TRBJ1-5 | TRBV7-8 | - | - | TGTGCCAGCAGCTTAGGGGCAGGGTTTAGCAATCAGCCCCAGCATTTT | CASSLGAGFSNQPQHF
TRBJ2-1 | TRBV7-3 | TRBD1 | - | TGTGCCAGCAGCTTAGGTCCGACAGGGGCGTATGAGCAGTTCTTC | CASSLGPTGAYEQFF
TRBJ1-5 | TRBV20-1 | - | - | TGCAGTGCAGGGAGCAATCAGCCCCAGCATTTT | CSAGSNQPQHF
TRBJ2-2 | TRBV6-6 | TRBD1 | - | TGTGCCAGCAAGAAAACCGGGACAGGGTCAACCGGGGAGCTGTTTTTT | CASKKTGTGSTGELFF
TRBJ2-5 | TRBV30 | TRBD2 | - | TGTGCCTGGAGTGTCTTGATAGCGGGGGAAGAGACCCAGTACTTC | CAWSVLIAGEETQYF
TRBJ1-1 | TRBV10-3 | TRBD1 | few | TGTGCCATCAGTGGCCGGGACAGATACACTGAAGCTTTCTTT | CAISGRDRYTEAFF
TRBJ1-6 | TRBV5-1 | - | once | TGCGCCAGCAGCTTAGGGGCAAGCTCCTATAATTCACCCCTCCACTTT | CASSLGASSYNSPLHF
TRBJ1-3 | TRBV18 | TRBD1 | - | TGTGCCAGCTCACCAGGGGCGACAGGGGTCGTATCTGGAAACACCATATATTTT | CASSPGATGVVSGNTIYF
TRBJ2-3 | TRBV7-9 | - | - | TGTGCCAGCAGCCCCCCACTGGGCCAGCATACGCAGTATTTT | CASSPPLGQHTQYF
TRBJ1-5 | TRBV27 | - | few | TGTGCCAGCAGCCGCCGGGGGGGAAGTTATAGCAATCAGCCCCAGCATTTT | CASSRRGGSYSNQPQHF
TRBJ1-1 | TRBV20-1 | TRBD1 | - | TGCAGTGCTAGTGTCGGACAGGCGTTAATGAACACTGAAGCTTTCTTT | CSASVGQALMNTEAFF
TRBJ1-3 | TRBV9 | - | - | TGTGCCAGCAGCGTAGGCTGGGGGTCTGGAAACACCATATATTTT | CASSVGWGSGNTIYF
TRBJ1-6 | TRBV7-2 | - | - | TGTGCCAGCAGCTTGTCCAGATTTAATTCACCCCTCCACTTT | CASSLSRFNSPLHF
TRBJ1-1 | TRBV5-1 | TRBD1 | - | TGCGCCAGCAGCTTGGGCTTCCGACAGGGTATGAACACTGAAGCTTTCTTT | CASSLGFRQGMNTEAFF